This TCR beta chain was sequenced for a study of blood T cell repertoires in COVID-19. In the source study's methods: Nucleated cell counts were estimated from reference gene primer amplification. Assay used: immunoSEQ multiplex PCR; TCRdb lists only in-frame clones, some missing. Clonal size and the V and J genes are those of that table, whereas D and trimming came from the DNA. Of fewer than 350,000 clones listed, around nine tenths are singletons. Ages ranged from about 18 to 100 years, with residence in more than 20 US areas. People in the exposed group encountered a COVID-19 case within 2 weeks before entering the study. The CDR3 is 14 residues long. V shed 4 bases and J 5 bases; nucleotides not matched to a gene: 5. Germline V gene sequence: CDR1 LNHDA, CDR2 SQIVND (reference sequence).

The sequenced sample consisted of PBMCs or T cells enriched from blood (not recorded which). The sequence came from a woman under 40 who had been exposed to COVID-19. This sequence joins TRBV19 and TRBJ1-1, with 9 bases matching TRBD1. CDR3 region: CASSTVGTGTEAFF. In DNA, the CDR3 is TGTGCCAGTAGTACTGTCGGGACAGGGACTGAAGCTTTCTTT.